The next 29 T cell receptor beta chains were all read from a single sample in a study of response to subunit inactivated influenza vaccine. TCRdb used MiXCR to reprocess the RT-PCR reads, holding one entry per CDR3 protein. In the table there are about 540,000 distinct CDR3 sequences, around 25% of which are singletons. The same data also contributed to another study, on T cells expressing NK-cell markers. Per that paper: TCR beta cDNA was generated via 5'RACE template switching incorporating UMIs.

Sequencing used CD4+ T cells sorted from PBMCs, obtained 11 to 12 days after vaccination. All receptors derive from a man aged 50 to 60 who received an inactivated influenza vaccine.

J is TRBJ2-1 and V is TRBV4-2; a possible D gene is TRBD1 (5 bases). Trimming cost V 4 bases and J 9 bases, with 16 bases left between them. CDR1 is LGHNA and CDR2 is YNFKEQ in the germline V gene. The CDR3 is made up of 14 amino acids. CDR3 loop: CASSPSGFASEQFF. In DNA, the CDR3 is TGTGCCAGCAGCCCCTCAGGGTTTGCTAGTGAGCAGTTCTTC.

This rearrangement joins TRBV12-3 or TRBV12-4 to TRBJ2-2, with 7 positions matching TRBD2. V shed 6 bases, J shed 4 bases, and the junction held 5 bases outside the gene matches. The CDR3 sequence is 14 residues long. This CDR3 is CASRPAGTTGELFF. CDR3 sequence (DNA): TGTGCCAGCAGACCAGCGGGGACCACCGGGGAGCTGTTTTTT.

The rearrangement uses TRBV29-1 and TRBJ2-7, with a tentative D call TRBD2 (5 bases). CDR3 length equals 11 residues. V was cut by 6 bases and J by 0 bases, with 6 bases left in between. Germline CDR1 and CDR2: SQVTM and ANQGSEA. Here the CDR3 DNA reads TGCAGCGTCGGGAACTCCTACGAGCAGTACTTC. Amino acid sequence: CSVGNSYEQYF.

The chain employs TRBV6-2 or TRBV6-3 and TRBJ2-6; a weak D match, TRBD1 (5 bases). V lost 6 bases, J lost 0 bases, and 15 bases lay in between. CDR1 is MNHEY, CDR2 SVGEGT, per germline. The CDR3 loop spans 17 amino acids. The CDR3 DNA reads TGTGCCAGCAGACCCAATACAGGTCTCTCTGGGGCCAACGTCCTGACTTTC. This gives the protein CASRPNTGLSGANVLTF.

The chain recombines TRBV2 with TRBJ2-7, with D maybe TRBD1 (6 bases). The CDR3 has 13 amino acids. V lost 7 bases and J lost 0, with 10 bases in between. The germline V gene has CDR1 SNHLY and CDR2 FYNNEI. The CDR3 DNA reads TGTGCCAGCAAAGGGACACTCTCCTACGAGCAGTACTTC. Translation gives CASKGTLSYEQYF.

This clonotype was seen a handful of times. The chain joins TRBV7-8 to TRBJ2-5; D possibly matches TRBD1 or TRBD2 (6 bases each). V shed 0 bases and J shed 5 bases, with 10 bases lying between them. Germline lookup yields CDR1 SGHVS and CDR2 FQNEAQ. The CDR3 runs 14 residues. CDR3: CASSLATGAETQYF. For the CDR3, the DNA is TGTGCCAGCAGCTTAGCGACGGGGGCTGAGACCCAGTACTTC.

The J gene is TRBJ1-2, the V gene TRBV3-1; 8 bases agree with TRBD1. V was pared by 4 bases and J by 6 bases, with 4 bases of the junction left unmatched. The germline CDR1 and CDR2 sequences are LGHDT and YNNKEL (reference sequence). This CDR3 is 13 amino acids long. Here the CDR3 DNA reads TGTGCCAGCAGCCCGGGACAGGCACATGGCTACACCTTC. It yields the protein CASSPGQAHGYTF.

The chain links TRBV7-2 to TRBJ2-7, with D possibly being TRBD2 (6 bases). Per germline, CDR1 SGHTA and CDR2 FQGNSA. Between the trimmed V and J ends, which lost 1 base and 4 bases, there was a span of 14 bases. CDR3 length equals 15 residues. The DNA of the CDR3 is TGTGCCAGCAGCTTAGTGGGAGGCCTAGAGTACGAGCAGTACTTC. Its translation: CASSLVGGLEYEQYF.

This clonotype has just a few counts. The genes are TRBV6-2 or TRBV6-3 and TRBJ1-2; a weak D match, TRBD1 (6 bases). Trimming cost V 6 bases and J 6 bases, with 14 bases left between them. Germline CDR1 MNHEY, CDR2 SVGEGT. The CDR3 has 13 residues. CDR3 sequence reads: CASSQRGADGYTF. DNA of the CDR3: TGTGCCAGCAGCCAGCGGGGGGCGGATGGCTACACCTTC.

The chain recombines TRBV7-2 with TRBJ2-3, with 12 bases aligning to TRBD2. Unmatched junction bases numbered 8, after V lost 5 bases and J lost 5 bases. CDR1 is SGHTA, CDR2 FQGNSA, per germline. There are 16 residues in the CDR3. CDR3 sequence (DNA): TGTGCCAGCAGCCTCAGACTAGCGGGAGTGGTAGATACGCAGTATTTT. Encoded protein: CASSLRLAGVVDTQYF.

This clonotype was detected only a few times. The chain couples TRBV6-2 or TRBV6-3 to TRBJ2-7; 9 bases fit TRBD2. The CDR3 covers 15 residues. Unmatched junction bases numbered 12, after V lost 6 bases and J lost 6 bases. CDR1 and CDR2 from the germline V gene are MNHEY and SVGEGT. This CDR3 is CASRESGGPRGEQYF. In DNA, the CDR3 is TGTGCCAGCAGAGAAAGCGGGGGGCCGAGGGGCGAGCAGTACTTC.

V usage is TRBV28 and J usage is TRBJ1-1; perhaps TRBD1 as D (5 bases). V was trimmed by 8 bases and J by 3 bases, leaving 10 bases between them. The CDR3 loop spans 12 amino acids. CDR1 is MDHEN and CDR2 is SYDVKM in the germline V gene. CDR3 DNA sequence: TGTGCCAGCGGTGCAGGGTACACTGAAGCTTTCTTT. Translation gives CASGAGYTEAFF.

This clonotype came up a few times. This chain joins TRBV24-1 and TRBJ1-5, with 7 bases aligning to TRBD1. V was clipped by 7 bases and J by 4 bases; unmatched bases: 15. The germline V gene has CDR1 KGHDR and CDR2 SFDVKD. The CDR3 runs 17 residues. CDR3 in DNA: TGTGCCACCAGGAGCAGAAGAGGACAGGACCAGAATCAGCCCCAGCATTTT. This codes for CATRSRRGQDQNQPQHF.

This clonotype was detected only a few times. This rearrangement joins TRBV3-1 to TRBJ1-2; the D gene is possibly TRBD1 (5 bases). The length of the CDR3 is 14 residues. Trimming removed 1 base from V and 2 bases from J, with 8 bases in between. Germline V gene data show CDR1 as LGHDT and CDR2 as YNNKEL (reference sequence). The CDR3 bases are TGTGCCAGCAGCCAAGGGGGACGGAACTATGGCTACACCTTC. Translated: CASSQGGRNYGYTF.

The chain recombines TRBV20-1 with TRBJ2-1; 11 bases line up with TRBD2. Germline CDR1 and CDR2: DFQATT and SNEGSKA (reference sequence). The CDR3 length is 14 residues. Unmatched junction bases numbered 9, after V lost 5 bases and J lost 9 bases. The CDR3 loop is CSAFGLAGPSEQFF. The DNA of the CDR3 is TGCAGTGCTTTCGGACTAGCGGGCCCCAGTGAGCAGTTCTTC.

This clonotype was detected a few times. The rearrangement joins TRBV6-5 to TRBJ1-4; no clear D gene. The V gene lost 0 bases and the J gene lost 8 bases, with 10 bases spanning the gap. Germline V gene lookup returns CDR1 MNHEY and CDR2 SVGAGI. The CDR3 length is 14 residues. This CDR3 is CASSYSREGEKLFF. DNA for the CDR3: TGTGCCAGCAGTTACTCACGGGAGGGAGAAAAACTGTTTTTT.

J is TRBJ2-7 and V is TRBV27; 9 nucleotides line up with TRBD2. The CDR3 runs 14 residues. Trimming took 4 bases from V and 7 from J; bases not matched to a gene: 8. Germline values: CDR1 MNHEY, CDR2 SMNVEV (reference sequence). The CDR3 DNA sequence: TGTGCCAGCAGTTCAGGCGGGGGGGCGAGAGAGCAGTACTTC. It is translated as CASSSGGGAREQYF.

This rearrangement joins TRBV7-2 to TRBJ2-1, with a possible D match to TRBD1 (6 bases). The CDR3 is 14 residues long. The V end lost 5 bases, the J end lost 9 bases, and 17 bases lay between the germline ends. CDR1 and CDR2 (germline): SGHTA, FQGNSA. CDR3 DNA: TGTGCCAGCAGCGTCGTCCCGGTAGGGGGTGAGCAGTTCTTC. Encoded protein: CASSVVPVGGEQFF.

This clonotype was counted between two and nine times. This chain uses TRBV25-1 with TRBJ2-5; no definite D call. The CDR3 contains 16 residues. Germline V gives CDR1 MGHDK, CDR2 SYGVNS. V lost 3 bases, J lost 1 base, and 15 bases lay in between. CDR3 amino acids: CASSDRRFRLQETQYF. CDR3 sequence (DNA): TGTGCCAGCAGTGACCGTCGATTCAGACTCCAAGAGACCCAGTACTTC.

This clonotype was seen only a few times. This chain joins TRBV10-2 and TRBJ2-6; TRBD1 agrees at 8 bases. The length of the CDR3 is 19 residues. Germline values: CDR1 WSHSY, CDR2 SAAADI. The J segment lost 2 bases and the V segment lost 6 bases, leaving 15 bases of the junction unmatched. The DNA for the CDR3 is TGCGCCAGCAGAGACAATCTCGGACAGGGATTGGCTGGGGCCAACGTCCTGACTTTC. Translating it yields CASRDNLGQGLAGANVLTF.

As DNA, the CDR3 is TGTGCCAGCAGCGATGCAACATCCGGGACATCTGGCTCCTACGAGCAGTACTTC. This gives the protein CASSDATSGTSGSYEQYF. The rearrangement links TRBV11-2 to TRBJ2-7; possible D gene TRBD1, 6 bases. CDR3 length equals 18 residues. The germline gives CDR1 SGHAT, CDR2 FQNNGV. V was cut by 5 bases and J by 0 bases, with 23 bases left in between.

In this sample, this clonotype turned up a few times. The genes are TRBV28 and TRBJ2-1; 11 bases align to TRBD2. The CDR3 extends over 16 amino acids. J lost 7 bases, V lost 6 bases, and 11 bases had no gene match. CDR1 is MDHEN and CDR2 is SYDVKM in the germline V gene. The CDR3: CASRDALAGAANEQFF. CDR3 in DNA: TGTGCCAGCAGGGACGCACTAGCGGGAGCAGCGAATGAGCAGTTCTTC.

There are a few counts of this clonotype. Here the CDR3 reads CASSVSPGVMETQYF. The CDR3, as DNA: TGTGCCAGCAGCGTAAGTCCGGGGGTGATGGAGACCCAGTACTTC. The chain couples TRBV9 to TRBJ2-5; tentative D call: TRBD2 (6 bases). The CDR3 loop spans 15 amino acids. Germline CDR1 is SGDLS and CDR2 is YYNGEE. Trimming shortened V by 1 base and J by 5 bases, and 15 bases separated the two germline ends. Full variable domain (rest looked up from reference TRBV9 and TRBJ2-5): DSGVTQTPKHLITATGQRVTLRCSPRSGDLSVYWYQQSLDQGLQFLIQYYNGEERAKGNILERFSAQQFPDLHSELNLSSLELGDSALYFCASSVSPGVMETQYFGPGTRLLVL.

The rearrangement links TRBV6-1 to TRBJ1-1, with 8 bases matching TRBD1. CDR1 and CDR2 from the germline V gene are MNHNS and SASEGT. The CDR3 runs 14 residues. The V gene end was trimmed by 4 bases and the J gene end by 4 bases; junction bases not matched to a gene: 5. CDR3 residues: CASSVTGDRTEAFF. The CDR3 nucleotides are TGTGCCAGCAGTGTGACAGGGGATCGCACTGAAGCTTTCTTT.

The rearrangement joins TRBV28 to TRBJ1-5, with D possibly being TRBD1 (6 bases). Trimming removed 6 bases from V and 7 bases from J, with 10 bases in between. The CDR3 sequence is 12 residues long. CDR1 and CDR2 from the germline V gene are MDHEN and SYDVKM. The CDR3 reads CASRPGEQPQHF. In DNA form, the CDR3 reads TGTGCCAGCAGACCAGGGGAGCAGCCCCAGCATTTT.

The V call is TRBV10-3, the J call TRBJ2-2; D is perhaps TRBD2 (5 bases). The CDR3 consists of 13 residues. Germline V gives CDR1 ENHRY, CDR2 SYGVKD. The V end was cut by 2 bases, the J end by 5 bases, with 6 bases between. CDR3 coding DNA: TGTGCCATCAGTGAGGAGCGGACCGGGGAGCTGTTTTTT. The encoded protein is CAISEERTGELFF.

This chain uses TRBV7-2 with TRBJ1-5; a weak D match, TRBD1 (6 bases). The V gene lost 0 bases and the J gene lost 6 bases, with 15 bases spanning the gap. In germline, CDR1 is SGHTA, CDR2 FQGNSA. The CDR3 runs to 16 residues. The CDR3 region is CASSLAPPTGGQPQHF. The CDR3 DNA is TGTGCCAGCAGCTTAGCGCCCCCGACAGGAGGTCAGCCCCAGCATTTT.

This clonotype showed up just a few times. The chain carries TRBV2 and TRBJ2-5; no clear D gene. V lost 4 bases and J lost 2, with 11 bases in between. This CDR3 contains 14 residues. Germline CDR1 reads SNHLY; CDR2 reads FYNNEI. The CDR3 loop reads CASSVAGRQETQYF. The DNA for the CDR3 is TGTGCCAGCAGTGTGGCCGGCCGACAAGAGACCCAGTACTTC. The complete variable domain, with remaining parts taken from reference TRBV2 and TRBJ2-5, reads EPEVTQTPSHQVTQMGQEVILRCVPISNHLYFYWYRQILGQKVEFLVSFYNNEISEKSEIFDDQFSVERPDGSNFTLKIRSTKLEDSAMYFCASSVAGRQETQYFGPGTRLLVL.

This clonotype appeared a few times. The chain combines TRBV10-3 with TRBJ1-2, with 7 nucleotides matching TRBD1. Per the germline V gene, CDR1 is ENHRY and CDR2 is SYGVKD. The J segment lost 8 bases and the V segment lost 2 bases, leaving 2 bases of the junction unmatched. This CDR3 has 12 amino acids. The CDR3 sequence is CAISEGQEGYTF. Written as DNA, the CDR3 is TGTGCCATCAGTGAGGGACAGGAAGGCTACACCTTC.